This record covers a single T cell receptor (beta chain). Its antigen is as yet unknown. Some clones are missing from TCRdb's copy, which holds only in-frame ones; the method was immunoSEQ multiplex PCR. The sample has 90,000 to 120,000 clones, around nine tenths seen once; the top ten hold 5% to 7.5%. These data originate in a study of T cell responses to AZD1222 COVID-19 vaccine. The study, taken as a whole, reports: Receipt of two AZD1222 doses was followed by a rise in Spike-specific TCR breadth and depth.

This CDR3 has 12 amino acids. V was pared by 2 bases and J by 3 bases, with 7 bases between. CDR1 and CDR2 from the germline V gene are GTSNPN and SVGIG (reference sequence). The clonotype originates from an adult who received the AZD1222 COVID-19 vaccine. The sequences come from peripheral blood, collected 28 days after the second AZD1222 dose. The chain is built from TRBV30 and TRBJ1-1; D is unresolved. CDR3 sequence (DNA): TGTGCCTGGAGTCCCCAAGACACTGAAGCTTTCTTT. This codes for CAWSPQDTEAFF. Complete variable domain (other parts from reference TRBV30 and TRBJ1-1): SQTIHQWPATLVQPVGSPLSLECTVEGTSNPNLYWYRQAAGRGLQLLFYSVGIGQISSEVPQNLSASRPQDRQFILSSKKLLLSDSGFYLCAWSPQDTEAFFGQGTRLTVV.